The 2 T cell receptor beta chains listed next were all sequenced from one sample in a study of CD8+CD57+ T cells in acquired aplastic anemia (dated by TCRdb to 2016 to 2019). Expansion of CD8+CD57+ cells had been shown by flow cytometry in the patients chosen for sequencing. The run used an Illumina HiSeq 2000. TCR beta VDJ combination and CDR3 sequence profiling used genomic DNA as the template. TCRdb reworked the public reads: Q25 trimming with fastp, MiXCR clone assembly, productive beta chains retained. Here each entry gathers all rows of one CDR3 protein and keeps the most common genes and DNA. The sample yields more than 150,000 distinct CDR3 sequences; approximately 48% were counted once. The top ten clones comprise around 13% of the sample. Material: sorted CD4+, CD8+, or CD8+CD57+ T cells (not recorded which) from PBMCs. These receptors were obtained from a human donor with aplastic anemia.

This clonotype was counted at least ten times. V and J are TRBV12-5 and TRBJ1-6; TRBD1 matches 9 bases. Germline CDR1 reads LGHNT; CDR2 reads FRNRAP. V was clipped by 6 bases and J by 7 bases; unmatched bases: 7. CDR3 length equals 15 residues. CDR3 nucleotides: TGTGCTAGTGGCACAGGGGGCGCAGCAAATTCACCCCTCCACTTT. Protein: CASGTGGAANSPLHF. The whole variable domain, filled in from reference TRBV12-5 and TRBJ1-6, reads DARVTQTPRHKVTEMGQEVTMRCQPILGHNTVFWYRQTMMQGLELLAYFRNRAPLDDSGMPKDRFSAEMPDATLATLKIQPSEPRDSAVYFCASGTGGAANSPLHFGNGTRLTVT.

There are many counts of this clonotype. The chain has TRBV6-1 and TRBJ1-5; D is unresolved. CDR3 length: 13 residues. With 8 bases removed from V and 3 bases from J, the gap between germline ends came to 11 bases. Germline loops: CDR1 MNHNS, CDR2 SASEGT. CDR3 protein: CASVQIFNQPQHF. The CDR3 DNA reads TGTGCCAGCGTACAGATCTTCAATCAGCCCCAGCATTTT.